This T cell receptor (beta chain) was recovered during a study of response to subunit inactivated influenza vaccine (dated by TCRdb to about 2018). Concerning the study at large: Deep quantitative profiling of the T cell receptor repertoire was used in the study to follow responses to a trivalent subunit inactivated influenza vaccine.

V is trimmed back by 2 bases and J by 3 bases, and the junction contains 4 bases that no gene match accounts for. The germline V gene sets CDR1 to SGHRS and CDR2 to YFSETQ. From the cysteine up to the phenylalanine, the CDR3 has a length of 14 residues. Only the CDR3 DNA is retained, 42 bases long and in frame from the first base. This clonotype has ten or more counts. Its binding antigen is unknown. Base qualities are missing; no much larger clone stands one base away. The paper as a whole reports these results and caveats: It was suggested by the authors that each seasonal influenza vaccination may recruit only a limited number of new T cells.

The method behind the library was RT-PCR. Data came from an Illumina HiSeq 2500. TCRdb trimmed the raw reads at Q25, called clones with MiXCR and kept productive beta chains. Identical CDR3 protein sequences are pooled into one entry, listed with their most common genes and DNA. This sample gives a few hundred thousand distinct CDR3 sequences in total; approximately 10% of them show up just once. About 11% of the sample comes from the top ten. These data were likewise used in another study, on T cells expressing NK-cell markers. As noted in the second study: TCR beta cDNA libraries were made by 5'RACE template switching that added a universal primer site and unique molecular identifiers. TCR beta-chain repertoires were profiled in sorted CD3+CD56+NKG2C+, CD3+CD56+NKG2C- and CD3+CD56-NKG2C+ T-cell subsets from eight donors. Among the eight sequenced donors, seven were HCMV-seropositive and one was HCMV-seronegative. In several experiments an anti-gammadeltaTCR antibody was added to restrict sorting to alphabetaTCR-expressing T cells. In 5 to 7 donors, the dominant CD3+CD56+NKG2C+ clonotypes ranked among the top 10 CD8+ clonotypes, making up about 1.0-7.5% of CD8+ T cells. Those dominant clonotypes were again the most abundant among CD3+CD56-NKG2C+ cells in a handful of donors, at about 28.3-60.1%. Whether the expanded NKG2C-expressing T cell clones were specific for HCMV antigens was left unclear. The study sequenced eight donors, all healthy volunteers chosen at random: three men and five women. HCMV serostatus was determined by detecting HCMV-specific IgG in serum with a commercial ELISA kit. Ficoll density gradient centrifugation was used to isolate peripheral blood mononuclear cells from blood. For roughly six donors, bulk peripheral blood T-cell repertoires were additionally sequenced from unsorted PBMC. Synthesis of cDNA was primed from the TCR beta constant segment and was followed by two consecutive PCR amplification steps. Sequencing of the libraries produced 2 x 150 bp reads on Illumina HiSeq 2000/2500, MiSeq or NextSeq. MIGEC was used to demultiplex reads and group reads by UMI, and MiTCR was used to assemble and quantify clonotypes. To remove erroneous sequences, TCR cDNA sequences were retained only when supported by two or more reads. The tcR package was used for downstream repertoire analysis, and clonotypes were matched between fractions using CDR3 nucleotide sequence together with V segment. VDJmatch was used to annotate antigen specificity against VDJdb, with one amino acid substitution allowed in CDR3.

The clonotype originates from a man over 45 who received an inactivated influenza vaccine. Donor details come from another sample of the same person, matched by shared clones. The V gene is TRBV5-1 and the J gene is TRBJ1-2, with 7 bases aligning to TRBD1. The input for sequencing was PBMCs from blood, taken on the day of vaccination. In nucleotide form, the sequence is TGCGCCAGCAGCTTTGGACAGGCCCACTATGGCTACACCTTC. The resulting protein is CASSFGQAHYGYTF.